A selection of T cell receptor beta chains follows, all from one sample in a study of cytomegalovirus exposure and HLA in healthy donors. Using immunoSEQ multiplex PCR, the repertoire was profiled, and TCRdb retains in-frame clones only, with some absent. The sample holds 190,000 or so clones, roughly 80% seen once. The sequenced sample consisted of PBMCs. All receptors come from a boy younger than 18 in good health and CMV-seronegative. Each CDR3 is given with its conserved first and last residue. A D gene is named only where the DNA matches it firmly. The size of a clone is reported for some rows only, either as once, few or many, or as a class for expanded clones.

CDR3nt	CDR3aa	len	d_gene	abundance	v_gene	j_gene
TGTGCCAGCAGCTTCCCGGACAGACTCGAAGCTTTCTTT	CASSFPDRLEAFF	13	-	-	TRBV5-4	TRBJ1-1
TGTGCCAGCAGCTTGGATACAGGCCCTTCCAAACAGTTCTTC	CASSLDTGPSKQFF	14	-	-	TRBV5-6	TRBJ2-1
TGCGCCAGCAGCTTCCAGAGAGATACAGACAGGGGCTACGAGCAGTACTTC	CASSFQRDTDRGYEQYF	17	TRBD1	-	TRBV5-1	TRBJ2-7
TGTGCTAGCAGCTTAAGCTCGCCCGAGGGGACCCAGTACTTC	CASSLSSPEGTQYF	14	-	-	TRBV7-7	TRBJ2-5
TGTGCCAGCAGCTTGGACAGTAATGAAAAACTGTTTTTT	CASSLDSNEKLFF	13	-	-	TRBV5-4	TRBJ1-4
TGTGCCAGCAGCGTACTAGCGGGAACGAACACCGGGGAGCTGTTTTTT	CASSVLAGTNTGELFF	16	TRBD2	-	TRBV9	TRBJ2-2
TGTGCCATCAGTGAGAATCCGGGGGGGAAACTGTTTTTT	CAISENPGGKLFF	13	-	-	TRBV10-3	TRBJ1-4
TGTGCCAGCAGCTTGGAGGTGGGCAGGGAAGACTATGGCTACACCTTC	CASSLEVGREDYGYTF	16	-	-	TRBV5-4	TRBJ1-2
TGTGCCAGCAGTTTATCGTCCCACCAACAGGGCGGAGGGGCCAACGTCCTGACTTTC	CASSLSSHQQGGGANVLTF	19	-	once	TRBV27	TRBJ2-6
TGTGCCAGTAGTCTGGGACAGGGGGCTTACGAGCAGTACTTC	CASSLGQGAYEQYF	14	TRBD1	-	TRBV19	TRBJ2-7
TGTGCCAGCAGCTCCTCCGGGACTAGTTCAGTTTCTCGCACAGATACGCAGTATTTT	CASSSSGTSSVSRTDTQYF	19	TRBD2	-	TRBV7-2	TRBJ2-3
TGTGCCAGCAGTCGCGGACAGGAGTATGGCTACACCTTC	CASSRGQEYGYTF	13	TRBD1	-	TRBV6-5	TRBJ1-2
TGTGCCAGTTCCTCGGGACAGGCCGACAATGAGCAGTTCTTC	CASSSGQADNEQFF	14	TRBD1	-	TRBV19	TRBJ2-1
TGCGCCAGCAGCTTGGGACTAGCGGGAGTCGATGAGCAGTTCTTC	CASSLGLAGVDEQFF	15	TRBD2	once	TRBV5-1	TRBJ2-1
TGTGCCATCAGTGGGGGAAGTATGGACAGGGGTAACACTGAAGCTTTCTTT	CAISGGSMDRGNTEAFF	17	TRBD1	-	TRBV10-3	TRBJ1-1
TGTGCCAGCAGCTCTCCGACAGGATCACCCCTCCACTTT	CASSSPTGSPLHF	13	-	-	TRBV11-3	TRBJ1-6
TGCAGCGTTGACGAATTCCGAGACTTTAACTATGGCTACACCTTC	CSVDEFRDFNYGYTF	15	-	-	TRBV29-1	TRBJ1-2
TGTGCCAGCAGCTTAGCGCAGGTAGCTAACTATGGCTACACCTTC	CASSLAQVANYGYTF	15	-	few	TRBV7-9	TRBJ1-2
TGTGCCAGCAGTGAAGATGTGAATGGGGGGGGCGGCAATCAGCCCCAGCATTTT	CASSEDVNGGGGNQPQHF	18	-	-	TRBV6-1	TRBJ1-5
TGTGCCAGTAGTATAGGGGGCGGCCAAGAGACCCAGTACTTC	CASSIGGGQETQYF	14	-	-	TRBV19	TRBJ2-5
TGTGCCAGCAGCTTGACTAGCGGCCCCTACGAGCAGTACTTC	CASSLTSGPYEQYF	14	TRBD2	-	TRBV7-6	TRBJ2-7
TGTGCCAGCAGCTCCGCCAGAGGGACTGAAGCTTTCTTT	CASSSARGTEAFF	13	-	-	TRBV7-3	TRBJ1-1
TGTGCCAGCAGTTATCCGGCCAGGGGGCGCACAGATACGCAGTATTTT	CASSYPARGRTDTQYF	16	TRBD1	-	TRBV6-6	TRBJ2-3
TGTGCCAGCAGCGAGAGTAGCACAGATACGCAGTATTTT	CASSESSTDTQYF	13	-	-	TRBV9	TRBJ2-3
TGTGCCAGCAGCGCGGGACAGGGGATTCATAATGAGCAGTTCTTC	CASSAGQGIHNEQFF	15	TRBD1	few	TRBV5-8	TRBJ2-1
TGCGCCAGCAGCTCCCAACCGACAGGGTCCTACGAGCAGTACTTC	CASSSQPTGSYEQYF	15	TRBD1	once	TRBV5-1	TRBJ2-7
TGTGCCAGCAGCCAACGGGGACAAAACCTAGGACCAGATACGCAGTATTTT	CASSQRGQNLGPDTQYF	17	-	-	TRBV4-2	TRBJ2-3
TGTGCCAGCAGCCTCTGGGACAGGGGCACGGGTCGTGAGCAGTTCTTC	CASSLWDRGTGREQFF	16	TRBD1	-	TRBV11-3	TRBJ2-1
TGCAGCGTTGCAACCGGGACAGCGAGACAAGAGACCCAGTACTTC	CSVATGTARQETQYF	15	TRBD1	-	TRBV29-1	TRBJ2-5
TGCGCCAGCAGTGGGACAGGGGTGGGCGAGCCCCAGCATTTT	CASSGTGVGEPQHF	14	TRBD1	-	TRBV10-2	TRBJ1-5
TGTGCCAGCAGTGAACGGGGGTACTATGGCTACACCTTC	CASSERGYYGYTF	13	-	-	TRBV2	TRBJ1-2
TGTGCCAGCAGCGTGTCCGGGACAGATGAAGCTTTCTTT	CASSVSGTDEAFF	13	TRBD1	-	TRBV7-9	TRBJ1-1
TGTGCCAGCAGCCAAAACAGGTTCGGCGACGAGCAGTACTTC	CASSQNRFGDEQYF	14	-	-	TRBV5-4	TRBJ2-7
TGTGCCAGCAGTCTTACCCGACAGGGCAATCAGCCCCAGCATTTT	CASSLTRQGNQPQHF	15	-	once	TRBV6-5	TRBJ1-5
TGCGCCAGCAGCCTCCTCGGACTAGCGGGGGGGGCAGATACGCAGTATTTT	CASSLLGLAGGADTQYF	17	TRBD2	few	TRBV4-3	TRBJ2-3
TGTGCCAGCAGTACAGACAGGGGCAATGAGCAGTTCTTC	CASSTDRGNEQFF	13	TRBD1	-	TRBV6-6	TRBJ2-1
TGCGCCAGCAGCTTGGTCCACAGGGATGGCTATGGCTACACCTTC	CASSLVHRDGYGYTF	15	-	few	TRBV5-1	TRBJ1-2
TGTGCCAGCAGGAGATCGGGGCGGGGAAACTACGAGCAGTACTTC	CASRRSGRGNYEQYF	15	-	-	TRBV4-2	TRBJ2-7
TGTGCCAGTAAATCACAAGCAGGAACCTATGGCTACACCTTC	CASKSQAGTYGYTF	14	-	-	TRBV19	TRBJ1-2
TGTGCCAGTAGTATAATGAGGCAGGGTGCCTACGAGCAGTACTTC	CASSIMRQGAYEQYF	15	-	-	TRBV19	TRBJ2-7
TGTGCCAGTAGTAGGACTCGGTACAATGAGCAGTTCTTC	CASSRTRYNEQFF	13	-	-	TRBV19	TRBJ2-1
TGCGCCAGCAGCCAAGATACCGGGACAGGGGGAGACTACGAGCAGTACTTC	CASSQDTGTGGDYEQYF	17	TRBD1	few	TRBV4-1	TRBJ2-7
TGTGCCAGCAGTTACGGTAGATCGGATGAAAAACTGTTTTTT	CASSYGRSDEKLFF	14	-	-	TRBV6-6	TRBJ1-4
TGTGCCAGCAGCGTCGGGGACTACTCCTACGAGCAGTACTTC	CASSVGDYSYEQYF	14	TRBD2	-	TRBV9	TRBJ2-7
TGTGCCAGCAGCCCCCCGAGTTCCGGGGAGCTGTTTTTT	CASSPPSSGELFF	13	-	-	TRBV14	TRBJ2-2
TGTGCCAGCAGCTACGAAACTCGGGGGTATGGCTACACCTTC	CASSYETRGYGYTF	14	-	-	TRBV5-4	TRBJ1-2
TGTGCCAGCAGTGGACTAGTCCCTTCCGCAGATACGCAGTATTTT	CASSGLVPSADTQYF	15	-	-	TRBV2	TRBJ2-3
TGTGCCAGCAGCTTAATCCGGCGGGGTAACACAGATACGCAGTATTTT	CASSLIRRGNTDTQYF	16	-	-	TRBV7-3	TRBJ2-3
TGTGCCAGCAGTGATTGGACAGGGAAGGGCACAGATACGCAGTATTTT	CASSDWTGKGTDTQYF	16	TRBD1	-	TRBV6-1	TRBJ2-3
TGTGCCAGCAGGCTAACCGGGGATGAGCAGTTCTTC	CASRLTGDEQFF	12	-	-	TRBV6-6	TRBJ2-1
TGCGCCAGCAGCTTCCGAGGGGGCTCCTACGAGCAGTACTTC	CASSFRGGSYEQYF	14	-	once	TRBV5-1	TRBJ2-7
TGTGCCAGTAGTACGACAGCTACTAACTATGGCTACACCTTC	CASSTTATNYGYTF	14	-	-	TRBV19	TRBJ1-2
TGTGCCAGCAGTTACTCGGGGGGAAGAGAGACCCAGTACTTC	CASSYSGGRETQYF	14	-	-	TRBV6-5	TRBJ2-5
TGTGCCAGCAGCGTAGGGGGACAGCCAGGTTTGCTTGGCTACACCTTC	CASSVGGQPGLLGYTF	16	TRBD1	once	TRBV9	TRBJ1-2
TGTGCCAGCAGTTTGAATTCAGGGTCGTTCAATCAGCCCCAGCATTTT	CASSLNSGSFNQPQHF	16	-	-	TRBV28	TRBJ1-5
TGCAGCGTTGACAGGGCCTATGGCTACACCTTC	CSVDRAYGYTF	11	-	few	TRBV29-1	TRBJ1-2
TGCGCCAGCAGTCAAAGGGCTAGGCTAGCTGGGCAGAACACCGGGGAGCTGTTTTTT	CASSQRARLAGQNTGELFF	19	-	-	TRBV23-1	TRBJ2-2
TGCGCCAGCAGCTTCGGGGAGGGAACTGGAAACACCATATATTTT	CASSFGEGTGNTIYF	15	-	-	TRBV5-1	TRBJ1-3
TGTGCCAGCTCATCGACAGGGGGCCTCAGGGTAATCGATGAGCAGTTCTTC	CASSSTGGLRVIDEQFF	17	TRBD1	-	TRBV18	TRBJ2-1